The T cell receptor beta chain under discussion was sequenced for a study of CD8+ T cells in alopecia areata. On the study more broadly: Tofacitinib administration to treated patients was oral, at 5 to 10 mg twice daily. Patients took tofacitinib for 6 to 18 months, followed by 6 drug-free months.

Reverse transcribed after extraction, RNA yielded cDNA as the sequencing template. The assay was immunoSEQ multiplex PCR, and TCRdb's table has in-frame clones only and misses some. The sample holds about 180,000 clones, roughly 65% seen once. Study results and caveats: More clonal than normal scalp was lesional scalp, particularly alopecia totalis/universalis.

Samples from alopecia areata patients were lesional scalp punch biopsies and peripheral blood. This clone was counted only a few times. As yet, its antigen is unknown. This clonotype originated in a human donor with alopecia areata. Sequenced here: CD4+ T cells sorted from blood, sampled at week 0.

CDR3 sequence (DNA): TGTGCTAGTGGGGACAGCCAATATAATTCACCCCTCCACTTT. Translation gives CASGDSQYNSPLHF. The rearrangement joins TRBV12-5 to TRBJ1-6; perhaps TRBD1 as D (6 bases). The CDR3 runs to 14 residues. V was cut by 6 bases and J by 4 bases, with 10 bases left in between. Germline lookup yields CDR1 LGHNT and CDR2 FRNRAP. Full variable domain (rest looked up from reference TRBV12-5 and TRBJ1-6): DARVTQTPRHKVTEMGQEVTMRCQPILGHNTVFWYRQTMMQGLELLAYFRNRAPLDDSGMPKDRFSAEMPDATLATLKIQPSEPRDSAVYFCASGDSQYNSPLHFGNGTRLTVT.